The clone carrying this TCR beta chain has just a few counts. The antigen is undetermined. The record originates from a study of T-cell memory formation after mild COVID-19. Study-level findings and limits: Whereas later expanders leaned CD4+, clones contracting day 15 to 85 showed a balanced CD4/CD8 makeup. The pre-infection memory compartment contained some responding clones, suggesting cross-reactive memory joined. Those CD4+ clones that contracted were mainly in CM and EM (CD8+ ones in EMRA).

After removal of 1 base from V and 3 bases from J, the junction contained 6 bases not matched to a gene. Germline values: CDR1 SGHTA, CDR2 FQGNSA. The CDR3 has 17 residues. Researchers used 5'RACE with constant-segment primers to make TCR alpha and TCR beta cDNA libraries that carry sample barcodes and UMIs. TCRdb fed the 5' RACE reads into MiXCR, producing one record per CDR3 protein. The sample has roughly 510,000 distinct CDR3 sequences, roughly 17% seen once. The V and J genes are TRBV7-2 and TRBJ2-1, with 10 bases that match TRBD2. The sequence came from an adult woman who had mild COVID-19 (a few samples of this study predate the infection). Cell type and time point are not known. Sequencing was done on a sample of PBMCs or a T cell subset sorted from them (not recorded which). The CDR3 loop reads CASSLVMASGGYNEQFF. Written as DNA, the CDR3 is TGTGCCAGCAGCTTAGTAATGGCTAGCGGGGGCTACAATGAGCAGTTCTTC. The variable domain in full, completed from reference TRBV7-2 and TRBJ2-1, reads GAGVSQSPSNKVTEKGKDVELRCDPISGHTALYWYRQSLGQGLEFLIYFQGNSAPDKSGLPSDRFSAERTGGSVSTLTIQRTQQEDSAVYLCASSLVMASGGYNEQFFGPGTRLTVL.